Following are 8 T cell receptor beta chains from one sample sequenced in a study of blood T cell repertoires in COVID-19 (dated by TCRdb to 2020 to 2021). Library method: the immunoSEQ multiplex PCR assay. What TCRdb holds here is the immuneACCESS table cut down to in-frame rearrangements. Part of the clones is not present; checked against another copy, under half of the missing clones reflect an unresolved V gene, and the others are unexplained. For this sample the table gives 490,000 or so clones, of which approximately 90% were detected only once. The top ten constitute 1.8% of the sample. Sequencing used PBMCs or T cells enriched from blood (not recorded which). These receptors were taken from a woman aged 40 to 49 who had recovered from COVID-19.

V and J are TRBV11-3 and TRBJ1-4; D might be TRBD1 (6 bases). The length of the CDR3 is 15 residues. Germline values: CDR1 SGHNT, CDR2 YENEEA. The V and J ends lost 6 bases and 6 bases respectively, with 17 bases between them. CDR3: CASSFRWQGHEKLFF. The CDR3 DNA reads as TGTGCCAGCAGTTTTAGATGGCAGGGGCATGAAAAACTGTTTTTT.

CDR3 sequence reads: CASSGGSGSGETQYF. The CDR3 DNA is TGTGCCAGCAGTGGGGGGAGCGGGAGCGGTGAGACCCAGTACTTC. The chain uses TRBV2 and TRBJ2-5, with 8 bases identical to TRBD2. The CDR3 loop spans 15 amino acids. J was trimmed by 5 bases and V by 4 bases; bases with no gene match: 9. Germline V lookup: CDR1 SNHLY, CDR2 FYNNEI.

The chain uses TRBV7-8 and TRBJ2-1, with TRBD1 identical over 8 bases. The CDR3 is 15 amino acids. Germline V gene sequence: CDR1 SGHVS, CDR2 FQNEAQ. Losses at the gene ends were 7 bases for V and 3 bases for J; bases not matched to a gene: 8. The DNA of the CDR3 is TGTGCCAGCACCCCCGGGACAGGTGTCTACAATGAGCAGTTCTTC. This sequence encodes CASTPGTGVYNEQFF.

The V gene is TRBV19, the J gene TRBJ2-7; 10 bases agree with TRBD2. This CDR3 region has 15 residues. Germline assignment: CDR1 LNHDA and CDR2 SQIVND (reference sequence). After removal of 5 bases from V and 4 bases from J, the junction contained 8 bases not matched to a gene. DNA of the CDR3: TGTGCCAGTAGTCCCGGAGCGGGAGGGCCGTACGAGCAGTACTTC. Its protein product is CASSPGAGGPYEQYF.

Turning to this clone: Other DNA sequences from this sample encode an identical CDR3 as well. The chain recombines TRBV9 with TRBJ2-5; weak D call: TRBD2 (5 bases). V was pared by 0 bases and J by 5 bases, with 8 bases between. Germline-derived CDR1 and CDR2 are SGDLS and YYNGEE. The CDR3 loop spans 13 amino acids. The CDR3 region is CASSVGGSETQYF. Here the CDR3 DNA reads TGTGCCAGCAGCGTAGGAGGGAGCGAGACCCAGTACTTC. Supplemented by reference TRBV9 and TRBJ2-5, the full variable domain reads DSGVTQTPKHLITATGQRVTLRCSPRSGDLSVYWYQQSLDQGLQFLIQYYNGEERAKGNILERFSAQQFPDLHSELNLSSLELGDSALYFCASSVGGSETQYFGPGTRLLVL.

This clone occurred once. The rearrangement joins TRBV29-1 to TRBJ1-2; 11 bases align to TRBD1. Per the germline V gene, CDR1 is SQVTM and CDR2 is ANQGSEA. The CDR3 spans 14 residues. Germline trimming cut 5 bases from V and 2 bases from J; bases unmatched to any gene: 4. The CDR3 DNA reads as TGCAGCGTTACCAGGGACAGGGGGAACTATGGCTACACCTTC. Protein sequence: CSVTRDRGNYGYTF.

J is TRBJ1-6 and V is TRBV5-6, with D unclear. Trimming took 4 bases from V and 12 from J, leaving 20 bases between them. CDR1 and CDR2 from the germline V gene are SGHDT and YYEEEE. This CDR3 is built from 15 residues. CDR3 DNA sequence: TGTGCCAGCAGCCCCCCCAGCCGGAGAAGCAGACCCCTCCACTTT. It translates to CASSPPSRRSRPLHF.

The gene calls are TRBV24-1 and TRBJ2-1, with TRBD2 matching 7 bases. This CDR3 is built from 15 residues. V gave up 4 bases and J gave up 9 bases; unmatched junction bases: 11. Per the germline V gene, CDR1 is KGHDR and CDR2 is SFDVKD. The CDR3 sequence is CATSDTNPSGREQFF. Here the CDR3 DNA reads TGTGCCACCAGTGACACTAACCCTAGCGGACGTGAGCAGTTCTTC.